This T cell receptor beta chain was observed in a study of shared clonotypes between healthy human individuals. Germline V CDR1 and CDR2: SGHRS, YFSETQ. The V and J ends lost 6 bases and 3 bases, in that order; junction bases with no gene match: 1. CDR3 length: 13 residues. Sequencing used immunoSEQ multiplex PCR; TCRdb keeps in-frame clones, though not all of them. The sample shows some 660,000 clones, about 80% of them seen only once. The rearrangement uses TRBV5-1 and TRBJ2-5; 11 bases agree with TRBD2. Sequencing was carried out using memory CD4+ T cells sorted from blood. As for subset: CD45RA-negative fraction. The receptor comes from a woman aged 25 to 45 in good health. The CDR3 here is CASTLAGEETQYF. The CDR3 DNA sequence: TGCGCCAGCACACTAGCGGGAGAAGAGACCCAGTACTTC.